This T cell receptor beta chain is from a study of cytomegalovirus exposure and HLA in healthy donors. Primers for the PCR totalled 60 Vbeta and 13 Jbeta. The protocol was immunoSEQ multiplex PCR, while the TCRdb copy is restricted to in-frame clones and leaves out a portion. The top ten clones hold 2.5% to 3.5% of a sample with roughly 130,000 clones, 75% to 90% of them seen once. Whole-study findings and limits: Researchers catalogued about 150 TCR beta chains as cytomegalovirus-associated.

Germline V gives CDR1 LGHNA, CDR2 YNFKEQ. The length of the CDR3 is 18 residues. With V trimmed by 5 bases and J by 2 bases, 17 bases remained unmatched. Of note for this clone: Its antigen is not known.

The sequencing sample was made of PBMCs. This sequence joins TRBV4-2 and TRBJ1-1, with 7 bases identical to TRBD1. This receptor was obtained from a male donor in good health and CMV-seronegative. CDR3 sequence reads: CASSLQNWTGQLNTEAFF. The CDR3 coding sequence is TGTGCCAGCAGCTTACAAAATTGGACAGGACAACTTAACACTGAAGCTTTCTTT.